This T cell receptor (beta chain) emerged from a study of CD4 T cells in relation to SARS-CoV-2 and coronaviruses. The overall study: After approximately 10 days of antigen culture, PBMC TCR beta CDR3s were sequenced.

For this clone: Its antigen remains unidentified.

Measured with immunoSEQ multiplex PCR; TCRdb has only the in-frame clones, and not every one. Of around 30,000 clones listed, 65% to 80% are singletons. CDR1 and CDR2 from the germline V gene are KGHSH and LQKENI. CDR3 size: 14 residues. With 2 bases clipped from V and 6 bases from J, the junction kept 6 bases outside the gene matches. Sequences were obtained from memory CD4+ T cells from PBMCs, cultured in vitro. V gene TRBV18 combines with J gene TRBJ1-1, with 7 bases that match TRBD1. The clonotype comes from an adult with COVID-19. The CDR3 region has the DNA TGTGCCAGCTCACCATTTACAGGGGACGCTGAAGCTTTCTTT. Its translation: CASSPFTGDAEAFF.